The 31 T cell receptor beta chains listed next were all sequenced from one sample in a study of T cell clonality in common variable immunodeficiency. This table comes from immunoSEQ multiplex PCR, and its TCRdb copy is limited to in-frame clones, with some not included. The sample holds approximately 37,000 clones, and no clone turns up only once. Sequenced: peripheral blood mononuclear cells. The source is a person aged 18-69 years in good health.

This clone was seen ten or more times. The read stops 3 residues short of the end of the CDR3; the missing end is completed from the germline J gene. V is TRBV20-1 and J is TRBJ2-3, with 7 bases aligning to TRBD2. From germline, CDR1 is DFQATT and CDR2 SNEGSKA (reference sequence). The ends lost 6 bases at V and 4 bases at J; junction bases unmatched: 10. The CDR3 extends over 14 amino acids. The CDR3 bases that were read are TGCAGTGCCCCGAGCCCTAGCGGTGCAGATACG. Amino acid sequence: CSAPSPSGADT. The whole CDR3 sequence is CSAPSPSGADTQYF.

The table lists this clone with a few counts. The CDR3 extends 3 residues past the end of the read, so its final part is completed from the germline J gene. This chain connects TRBV7-2 to TRBJ2-3; 7 positions match TRBD2. V dropped 4 bases and J dropped 8; count of bases not matched to a gene: 9. The CDR3 runs to 14 residues. From germline, CDR1 is SGHTA and CDR2 FQGNSA. CDR3 sequence reads: CASSSPRGVGTQYF. The covered CDR3 bases are TGTGCCAGCAGCTCTCCTCGGGGGGTGGGTACG.

As concerns this clone: One end of the junction varies from germline; a read error may be responsible. The read terminates 3 residues before the CDR3 end, so the remaining end is supplied by the germline J gene. The chain links TRBV7-9 to TRBJ2-3; D not resolved. Germline lookup yields CDR1 SEHNR and CDR2 FQNEAQ (reference sequence). The CDR3 consists of 14 residues. The covered CDR3 bases are TGTGCCAGCAGCTTTCTCGCCAGCACAGAGACG. Translating it yields CASSFLASTET. The entire CDR3 sequence reads CASSFLASTETQYF.

This clone was seen at least ten times. The read halts 3 residues ahead of the CDR3 end, with the missing end drawn from the germline J gene. This chain links TRBV18 with TRBJ2-1; TRBD1 matches at 7 bases. The germline V gene encodes CDR1 KGHSH and CDR2 LQKENI. Unmatched junction bases numbered 6, after V lost 3 bases and J lost 4 bases. The CDR3 loop spans 15 amino acids. The CDR3: CASSPRQGGYNEQFF. CDR3 DNA (partial): TGTGCCAGCTCACCCCGACAGGGCGGTTACAATGAG.

This clone appeared a few times. Coverage ceases 3 residues before the CDR3 finishes, and the germline J gene fills in the end. Other DNA sequences within the sample encode an identical CDR3. The chain employs TRBV11-2 and TRBJ2-3; weak D call: TRBD2 (5 bases). This CDR3 comprises 11 residues. Germline values: CDR1 SGHAT, CDR2 FQNNGV. The covered CDR3 bases are TGTGCCAGCAGCAGCGGAGAGACG. Translating gives CASSSGET. The whole CDR3 protein is CASSSGETQYF.

In its sample, this clone was seen many times. The read comes to an end 3 residues before the CDR3 does, leaving the germline J gene to fill in the end. The rearrangement joins TRBV6-2 or TRBV6-3 to TRBJ1-4, with unresolved D. Trimming stripped 0 bases from V and 1 base from J, with 12 bases between. CDR1 and CDR2 (germline): MNHEY, SVGEGT. The CDR3 length is 17 residues. The CDR3 spells CASSYSPLRVTNEKLFF. The CDR3 bases that were read are TGTGCCAGCAGTTACTCGCCGTTGCGGGTAACTAATGAAAAA.

This clone was detected a few times. The read terminates 3 residues ahead of where the CDR3 ends, so the germline J gene completes it. The J gene is TRBJ2-7, the V gene TRBV7-9; 8 nucleotides match TRBD2. CDR1 is SEHNR and CDR2 is FQNEAQ in the germline V gene (reference sequence). CDR3 length equals 14 residues. With V trimmed by 5 bases and J by 4 bases, 7 bases remained unmatched. The part of the CDR3 DNA that was read is TGTGCCAGCAGCCCTTGGACTAGCCGGTACGAG. Protein: CASSPWTSRYE. The complete CDR3 reads CASSPWTSRYEQYF.

This clone has at least ten counts. The CDR3 end lies 3 residues beyond the end of the read and is filled in from the germline J gene. V usage is TRBV30 and J usage is TRBJ1-6, with TRBD1 as a possible D gene (5 bases). This CDR3 is built from 15 residues. V was clipped by 3 bases and J by 1 base, with 10 bases between them. Germline V CDR1 and CDR2: GTSNPN, SVGIG (reference sequence). CDR3 bases read: TGTGCCTGGAGGGGACTCTCGTCCTATAATTCACCC. Translated, it gives CAWRGLSSYNSP. The CDR3 as a whole reads CAWRGLSSYNSPLHF. The complete variable domain, with remaining parts taken from reference TRBV30 and TRBJ1-6, reads SQTIHQWPATLVQPVGSPLSLECTVEGTSNPNLYWYRQAAGRGLQLLFYSVGIGQISSEVPQNLSASRPQDRQFILSSKKLLLSDSGFYLCAWRGLSSYNSPLHFGNGTRLTVT.

This clone was seen repeatedly, ten times or more. The read stops 3 residues short of the end of the CDR3; the missing end is completed from the germline J gene. The rearrangement joins TRBV6-2 or TRBV6-3 to TRBJ2-7; unclear D gene. The CDR3 totals 14 residues. Germline V gives CDR1 MNHEY, CDR2 SVGEGT. V dropped 2 bases and J dropped 0 bases, with 8 bases sitting between them. CDR3 in amino acids: CASSYEGYSYEQYF. The sequenced part of the CDR3 DNA is TGTGCCAGCAGTTACGAAGGGTACTCCTACGAG.

Many counts were recorded for this clone. CDR3 DNA (partial): TGTGCCAGCATCGGCCCCCCCGGGGGTACCGGGGAG. Residues: CASIGPPGGTGE. The whole CDR3 protein is CASIGPPGGTGELFF. The chain uses TRBV2 and TRBJ2-2; tentatively, D is TRBD2 (6 bases). The missing CDR3 end, 3 residues past where the read stops, is filled in from the germline J gene. Germline CDR1 SNHLY, CDR2 FYNNEI. The V end lost 7 bases, the J end lost 5 bases, and 17 bases lay between the germline ends. The CDR3 is 15 residues long.

In this sample, this clone turned up many times. The CDR3 end lies 3 residues beyond the end of the read and is filled in from the germline J gene. The chain has TRBV7-2 and TRBJ2-6; D is ambiguous. Germline lookup yields CDR1 SGHTA and CDR2 FQGNSA. This CDR3 region has 15 residues. Trimming left V 3 bases short and J 4 bases short, with 10 bases between. CDR3 DNA (partial): TGTGCCAGCAGCTTTAACTCGCTCGGGGCCAACGTC. This translates into CASSFNSLGANV. The whole CDR3 protein reads CASSFNSLGANVLTF.

As concerns this clone: This may arise from a read error, as a much more abundant clone is one base away. The sequenced fragment ends 3 residues before the CDR3 boundary, so the rest is inferred from the germline J gene. This chain connects TRBV20-1 to TRBJ1-4, with 7 bases aligning to TRBD1. The germline V gene encodes CDR1 DFQATT and CDR2 SNEGSKA (reference sequence). The CDR3 is made up of 17 amino acids. CDR3 loop: CSAARTGRYSGANVLFF. CDR3 DNA, as far as it was read: TGCAGTGCCGCGAGGACAGGTAGATACTCTGGGGCCAACGTA.

Points on this clone: Read coverage stops 3 residues before the CDR3 terminus; the germline J gene supplies the remainder. The chain uses TRBV7-8 and TRBJ2-1; D is possibly TRBD2 (5 bases). This CDR3 has 16 residues. Per the germline V gene, CDR1 is SGHVS and CDR2 is FQNEAQ. The V end lost 4 bases, the J end lost 4 bases, and 17 bases lay between the germline ends. The DNA read from the CDR3 is TGTGCCAGCAGCTCTGTCGGCCGGGGATCATACAATGAG. Translated, it gives CASSSVGRGSYNE. The entire CDR3 sequence reads CASSSVGRGSYNEQFF.

This clone came up many times. The missing CDR3 end, 3 residues past where the read stops, is filled in from the germline J gene. The rearrangement uses TRBV4-2 and TRBJ1-1; 9 bases agree with TRBD1. The CDR3 contains 16 residues. V dropped 0 bases and J dropped 5; count of bases not matched to a gene: 7. CDR1 is LGHNA, CDR2 YNFKEQ, per germline. CDR3 in amino acids: CASSQETGGLGTEAFF. The covered CDR3 bases are TGTGCCAGCAGCCAAGAGACAGGGGGATTGGGGACTGAA.

The CDR3 loop reads CASSGHRSQETQYF. Incomplete CDR3 DNA: TGTGCCAGCAGCGGCCACAGGAGTCAAGAGACG. The chain recombines TRBV7-8 with TRBJ2-3; D is perhaps TRBD1 (5 bases). The missing CDR3 end, 3 residues past where the read stops, is filled in from the germline J gene. CDR1 is SGHVS and CDR2 is FQNEAQ in the germline V gene. The CDR3 covers 14 residues. The complete variable domain, with remaining parts taken from reference TRBV7-8 and TRBJ2-3, reads GAGVSQSPRYKVAKRGQDVALRCDPISGHVSLFWYQQALGQGPEFLTYFQNEAQLDKSGLPSDRFFAERPEGSVSTLKIQRTQQEDSAVYLCASSGHRSQETQYFGPGTRLTVL.

Many counts were recorded for this clone. The DNA ends 3 residues before the CDR3 does, and the rest of the CDR3 is filled in from the germline J gene. This sequence joins TRBV5-1 and TRBJ2-5, with TRBD1 as a possible D gene (6 bases). Germline V CDR1 and CDR2: SGHRS, YFSETQ. Deletions cut 2 bases from V and 1 base from J, with 9 bases between. The CDR3 consists of 14 residues. CDR3 loop: CASSFTQGQETQYF. The CDR3 bases that were read are TGCGCCAGCAGCTTCACACAGGGCCAAGAGACC.

This clone has ten or more counts. The read ends 3 residues early relative to the CDR3; the germline J gene fills the gap. The genes are TRBV7-9 and TRBJ2-5; D gene unclear. This CDR3 has 15 residues. CDR1 and CDR2 from the germline V gene are SEHNR and FQNEAQ (reference sequence). V lost 2 bases, J lost 2 bases, and 12 bases lay in between. CDR3 region: CASSLILRSQETQYF. The part of the CDR3 DNA that was read is TGTGCCAGCAGCTTAATCCTTAGATCACAAGAGACC.

This clone has just a few counts. The CDR3 end falls 3 residues outside the read, so it is completed with the germline J gene. The chain recombines TRBV7-2 with TRBJ2-2, with D possibly matching TRBD1 (5 bases). The CDR3 sequence is 14 residues long. Looked up from germline, CDR1 is SGHTA and CDR2 is FQGNSA. Partial CDR3 DNA: TGTGCCAGCAGCTTAGAAGGGGCAGCTGGAAAG. It codes for CASSLEGAAGK. The full CDR3 is CASSLEGAAGKLFF.

This clone was seen ten or more times. The read stops 3 residues short of the end of the CDR3; the missing end is completed from the germline J gene. The V call is TRBV20-1, the J call TRBJ1-6; 7 nucleotides line up with TRBD1. The CDR3 runs 14 residues. Germline CDR1 DFQATT, CDR2 SNEGSKA (reference sequence). Trimming removed 6 bases from V and 9 bases from J; junction bases left unmatched: 11. The covered CDR3 bases are TGCAGTGCGTGGGAACACCACAGGGGTTCACCC. Translated: CSAWEHHRGSP. The entire CDR3 protein is CSAWEHHRGSPLHF.

This clone was seen a few times. The missing CDR3 end, 3 residues past where the read stops, is filled in from the germline J gene. This chain links TRBV19 with TRBJ2-3; D not resolved. The germline V gene has CDR1 LNHDA and CDR2 SQIVND (reference sequence). This CDR3 is 15 amino acids long. The CDR3: CASSPPAYSNQPQYF. The covered CDR3 bases are TGTGCCAGTAGTCCCCCAGCTTATAGCAATCAGCCG.

This clone has a count of ten or more. The read stops 3 residues short of the end of the CDR3; the missing end is completed from the germline J gene. The genes are TRBV20-1 and TRBJ2-3, with 9 positions matching TRBD2. There are 15 residues in the CDR3. V lost 3 bases to trimming and J lost 2 bases; unmatched junction nucleotides: 6. Germline CDR1 and CDR2: DFQATT and SNEGSKA (reference sequence). The CDR3 loop reads CSASGGRVITDTQYF. The sequenced part of the CDR3 DNA is TGCAGTGCTAGCGGCGGGAGGGTAATCACAGATACG.

This clone showed up many times. With the read ending 3 residues before the CDR3 end, the germline J gene is used to fill in that end. The chain joins TRBV7-9 to TRBJ1-2; the D is unclear. The ends were cut back, 2 bases at V and 6 bases at J, with 10 bases in the middle. This CDR3 region has 13 residues. Looked up from germline, CDR1 is SEHNR and CDR2 is FQNEAQ (reference sequence). The CDR3 bases that were read are TGTGCCAGCAGCTTATCCGGCGGCGATGGC. This translates into CASSLSGGDG. The whole CDR3 sequence is CASSLSGGDGYTF.

This clone was observed at least ten times. Read coverage stops 3 residues before the CDR3 terminus; the germline J gene supplies the remainder. The chain carries TRBV20-1 and TRBJ2-1; TRBD1 agrees at 10 bases. This CDR3 has 17 amino acids. CDR1 is DFQATT and CDR2 is SNEGSKA in the germline V gene (reference sequence). Trimming cost V 6 bases and J 8 bases; bases outside gene matches: 19. CDR3 region: CSAQGHLKGQGKDEQFF. The CDR3 bases that were read are TGCAGTGCCCAGGGCCATCTCAAGGGACAGGGGAAGGATGAG.

In regard to this clone: The read terminates 3 residues before the CDR3 end, so the remaining end is supplied by the germline J gene. This chain connects TRBV5-1 to TRBJ2-5, with TRBD2 matching over 13 bases. V lost 4 bases, J lost 5 bases, and 11 bases stayed unmatched. This CDR3 has 17 residues. CDR1 SGHRS and CDR2 YFSETQ come from the germline V gene. Partial CDR3 DNA: TGCGCCAGCAGCCCCCGGACTAGCGGGGGCTATTGGGAGACC. It specifies CASSPRTSGGYWET. The whole CDR3 reads CASSPRTSGGYWETQYF.

This clone was seen many times. The DNA read from the CDR3 is TGCGCCAGCAGCCCAACGGACAGGTCGTACTCCTACGAG. Translation gives CASSPTDRSYSYE. From start to end, the CDR3 is CASSPTDRSYSYEQYF. V and J are TRBV4-1 and TRBJ2-7; 7 nucleotides agree with TRBD1. The read comes to an end 3 residues before the CDR3 does, leaving the germline J gene to fill in the end. CDR3 size: 16 residues. The germline V gene has CDR1 MGHRA and CDR2 YSYEKL. J lost 0 bases, V lost 4 bases, and 9 bases had no gene match.

This clone was observed many times. The CDR3 goes on 3 residues after the read ends, and that part is filled in from the germline J gene. The J gene is TRBJ1-2, the V gene TRBV7-8; D is ambiguous. Trimming left V 6 bases short and J 5 bases short, with 13 bases between. The CDR3 loop spans 13 amino acids. CDR1 is SGHVS and CDR2 is FQNEAQ in the germline V gene. The sequenced CDR3 bases are TGTGCCAGCAGTCAAGTCGGGTTATATGGC. It encodes CASSQVGLYG. The whole CDR3 protein is CASSQVGLYGYTF.

Ten or more counts support this clone. The CDR3 loop is CASSSLAAQETQYF. CDR3 DNA, as far as it was read: TGTGCCAGTAGTTCGCTAGCGGCCCAAGAGACC. J is TRBJ2-5 and V is TRBV19; 7 bases agree with TRBD2. The CDR3 end lies 3 residues beyond the end of the read and is filled in from the germline J gene. This CDR3 spans 14 amino acids. Losses at the gene ends were 5 bases for V and 1 base for J; bases not matched to a gene: 4. Germline-derived CDR1 and CDR2 are LNHDA and SQIVND (reference sequence).

This clone occurred many times. The read halts 3 residues ahead of the CDR3 end, with the missing end drawn from the germline J gene. The sample holds other DNA sequences that translate to the same CDR3. The chain recombines TRBV7-3 with TRBJ1-3; D possibly corresponds to TRBD1 (5 bases). The V and J ends lost 2 bases and 9 bases respectively, with 11 bases between them. The V gene's germline CDR1 is SGHTA and CDR2 FQGTGA. CDR3 size: 13 residues. The CDR3 reads CASSLRQGGTIYF. CDR3 DNA (partial): TGTGCCAGCAGCTTACGGCAGGGAGGCACC.

At least ten counts were recorded for this clone. The read ends 3 residues before the CDR3 terminus; that terminus is restored from the germline J gene. The chain is built from TRBV18 and TRBJ2-1, with TRBD2 matching over 9 bases. Looked up from germline, CDR1 is KGHSH and CDR2 is LQKENI. This CDR3 is built from 15 residues. J gave up 8 bases and V 0 bases, and 5 bases lay outside the gene matches. CDR3 protein: CASSPPSGRRDEQFF. CDR3 bases read: TGTGCCAGCTCACCACCTAGCGGGAGACGCGATGAG.

This clone was counted at least ten times. The read comes to an end 3 residues before the CDR3 does, leaving the germline J gene to fill in the end. The J gene is TRBJ2-3, the V gene TRBV10-1, with 12 bases matching TRBD2. The CDR3 length is 16 residues. Germline V CDR1 and CDR2: WNHNN, SYGVQD (reference sequence). Trimming at V came to 10 bases and at J to 0 bases, leaving 8 bases not matched to a gene. The CDR3 sequence: CATAGLAGTSTDTQYF. Partial CDR3 DNA: TGCGCCACCGCGGGACTAGCGGGTACTAGCACAGATACG.

This clone was seen many times. The DNA ends 3 residues before the CDR3 does, and the rest of the CDR3 is filled in from the germline J gene. This chain uses TRBV20-1 with TRBJ1-1; no reliable D call. The CDR3 runs 15 residues. Germline V CDR1 and CDR2: DFQATT, SNEGSKA (reference sequence). The V and J ends lost 3 bases and 0 bases respectively, with 14 bases between them. CDR3 sequence: CSASGEVSMNTEAFF. The CDR3 bases that were read are TGCAGTGCTAGCGGGGAAGTGAGCATGAACACTGAA.